The clone carrying this T cell receptor (beta chain) was found a few times. Its antigen is not known. Construction of TCR beta libraries was performed using quantitative 5'-RACE with molecular barcodes. TCRdb redid the calling of the 5' RACE reads with MiXCR, one entry per CDR3 protein. The top ten hold approximately 7% of the sample, which has hundreds of thousands of distinct CDR3 sequences, 12% seen once. The data derive from a study of CD8 T cells in ankylosing spondylitis. Points from the study as a whole: According to the report, clones linked to the disease were significantly enriched in matched synovial fluid samples taken from ankylosing spondylitis patients. Prior work had noted some motif variants in reactive arthritis blood and synovial fluid. Characteristic, it appeared, of ankylosing spondylitis blood was a TCR beta motif of several highly homologous variants.

The sequence came from a male donor with ankylosing spondylitis. The sample consisted of blood, either unsorted or a sorted T cell fraction (not recorded which).

CDR3 sequence reads: CASRKLNEQFF. The CDR3, as DNA: TGTGCCAGCAGAAAGTTGAATGAGCAGTTCTTC. J is TRBJ2-1 and V is TRBV11-2; D remains ambiguous. The germline gives CDR1 SGHAT, CDR2 FQNNGV. The CDR3 extends over 11 amino acids. The ends were cut back, 6 bases at V and 7 bases at J, with 7 bases in the middle.